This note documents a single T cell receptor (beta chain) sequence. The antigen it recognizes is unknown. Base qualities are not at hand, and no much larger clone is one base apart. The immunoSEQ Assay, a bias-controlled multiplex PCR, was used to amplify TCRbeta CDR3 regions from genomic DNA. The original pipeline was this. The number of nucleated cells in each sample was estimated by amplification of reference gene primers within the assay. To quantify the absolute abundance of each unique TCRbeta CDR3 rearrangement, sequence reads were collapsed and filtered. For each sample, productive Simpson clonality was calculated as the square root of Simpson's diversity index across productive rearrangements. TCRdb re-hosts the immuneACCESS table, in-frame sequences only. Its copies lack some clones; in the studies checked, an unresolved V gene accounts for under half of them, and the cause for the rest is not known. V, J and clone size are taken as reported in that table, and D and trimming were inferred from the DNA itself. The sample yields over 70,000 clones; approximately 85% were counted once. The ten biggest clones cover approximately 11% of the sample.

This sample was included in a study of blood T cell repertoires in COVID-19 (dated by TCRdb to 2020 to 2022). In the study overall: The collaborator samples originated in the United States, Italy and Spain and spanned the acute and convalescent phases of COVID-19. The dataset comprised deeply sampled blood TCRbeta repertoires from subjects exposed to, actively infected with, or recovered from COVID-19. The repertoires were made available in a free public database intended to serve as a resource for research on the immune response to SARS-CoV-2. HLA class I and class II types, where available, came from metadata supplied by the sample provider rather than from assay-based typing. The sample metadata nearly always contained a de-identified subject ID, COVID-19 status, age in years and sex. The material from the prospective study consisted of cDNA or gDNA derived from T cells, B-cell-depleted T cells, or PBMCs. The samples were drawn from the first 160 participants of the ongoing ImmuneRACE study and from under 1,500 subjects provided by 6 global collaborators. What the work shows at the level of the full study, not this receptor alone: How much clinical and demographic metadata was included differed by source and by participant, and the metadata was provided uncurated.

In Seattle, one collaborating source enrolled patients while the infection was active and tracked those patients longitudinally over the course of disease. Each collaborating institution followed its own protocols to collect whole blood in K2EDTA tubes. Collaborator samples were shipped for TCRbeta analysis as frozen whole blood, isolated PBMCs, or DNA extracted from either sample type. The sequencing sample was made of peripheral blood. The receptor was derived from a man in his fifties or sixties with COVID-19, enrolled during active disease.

At the DNA level, the sequence is TGTGCCTGGAGTGTAATCAGGGGGCCTGGCTACACCTTC. This encodes CAWSVIRGPGYTF. This sequence uses TRBV30 and TRBJ1-2, with 8 junctional bases fitting TRBD1. Taken from the germline V gene (reference sequence), the CDR1 and CDR2 loops are GTSNPN and SVGIG. The CDR3, from cysteine to phenylalanine, totals 13 residues. The kept DNA is CDR3 alone, 39 bases in frame from the first base. Unmatched junction bases come to 4, with V trimmed by 0 bases and J by 7 bases.